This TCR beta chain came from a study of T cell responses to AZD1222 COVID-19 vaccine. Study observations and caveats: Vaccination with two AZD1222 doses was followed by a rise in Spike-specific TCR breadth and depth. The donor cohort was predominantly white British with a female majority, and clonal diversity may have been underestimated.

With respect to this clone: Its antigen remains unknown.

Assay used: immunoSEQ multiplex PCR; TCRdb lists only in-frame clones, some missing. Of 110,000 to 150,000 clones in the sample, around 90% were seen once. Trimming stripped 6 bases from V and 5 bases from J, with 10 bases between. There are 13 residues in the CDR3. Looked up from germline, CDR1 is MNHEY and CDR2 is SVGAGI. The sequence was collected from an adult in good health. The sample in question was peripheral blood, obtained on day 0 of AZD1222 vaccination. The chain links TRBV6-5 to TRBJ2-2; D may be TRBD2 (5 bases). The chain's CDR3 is CASRLKRTGELFF. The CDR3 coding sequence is TGTGCCAGCAGACTTAAGCGGACCGGGGAGCTGTTTTTT.